A single sample is the source of the 18 T cell receptor beta chains below, sequenced in a study of HIV-infected children after antiretroviral therapy interruption. The sample's treatment: PENTA 11 planned treatment interruption arm or continuous ART arm. A 3' RACE protocol on RNA, with unique molecular identifiers, produced the TCR library. Each CDR3 protein gets one entry after TCRdb re-called the 3' RACE reads with MiXCR. The data show about 46,000 distinct CDR3 sequences, 3.5% to 5% seen once. This specimen consisted of CD45RA+ CD4+ T cells from PBMCs, pooled from several time points, obtained from a donor given antiretroviral therapy, either interrupted or continuous. The subset: naive CD4+ CD45RA+ CD45RO- T cells. The receptor source for this set is a pool of human donors with HIV.

This clonotype was seen repeatedly, ten times or more. V usage is TRBV2 and J usage is TRBJ2-3, with D maybe TRBD1 (6 bases). V was trimmed by 6 bases and J by 0 bases, leaving 16 bases between them. Germline V gene lookup returns CDR1 SNHLY and CDR2 FYNNEI. This CDR3 comprises 16 residues. Here the CDR3 DNA reads TGTGCCAGCAGGCCCACAGGGCTGTGGAGCACAGATACGCAGTATTTT. Translating gives CASRPTGLWSTDTQYF.

This clonotype showed up many times. Here the CDR3 reads CASSLSLGQYRNEQFF. The CDR3 coding sequence is TGTGCCAGCAGCTTAAGTCTGGGGCAGTATAGAAATGAGCAGTTCTTC. The V gene is TRBV7-3, the J gene TRBJ2-1; tentatively, D is TRBD1 (5 bases). Trimming cost V 1 base and J 7 bases, with 17 bases left between them. CDR3 length equals 16 residues. Germline V gene data show CDR1 as SGHTA and CDR2 as FQGTGA.

Many counts were recorded for this clonotype. The CDR3 sequence is CSAITTTGPPDEQYF. DNA of the CDR3: TGCAGTGCGATCACCACTACAGGTCCCCCCGACGAGCAGTACTTC. The V call is TRBV20-1, the J call TRBJ2-7; tentative D call: TRBD1 (5 bases). CDR3 size: 15 residues. Trimming took off 6 bases at V and 5 bases at J, with 23 bases between the two ends. The germline gives CDR1 DFQATT, CDR2 SNEGSKA (reference sequence).

This clonotype was picked up many times. The chain couples TRBV20-1 to TRBJ1-6, with D unclear. This CDR3 has 14 residues. V was trimmed by 6 bases and J by 3 bases, leaving 12 bases between them. Germline values: CDR1 DFQATT, CDR2 SNEGSKA (reference sequence). CDR3 region: CSATRPIYNSPLHF. DNA for the CDR3: TGCAGTGCCACCAGGCCCATCTATAATTCACCCCTCCACTTT.

This clonotype was observed at least ten times. The chain combines TRBV20-1 with TRBJ2-7, with TRBD1 identical over 7 bases. CDR3 length: 12 amino acids. Germline V gene lookup returns CDR1 DFQATT and CDR2 SNEGSKA (reference sequence). Losses at the gene ends were 8 bases for V and 2 bases for J; bases not matched to a gene: 6. Here the CDR3 DNA reads TGCAGTTCCCAACAGGGGACCTACGAGCAGTACTTC. This gives the protein CSSQQGTYEQYF.

A word on this clonotype: A read error may be the cause here, since a much bigger clone is one base away. For the CDR3, the DNA is TGTGCCAGGAGTGAATACAATGAGCAGTTCTTC. The encoded protein is CARSEYNEQFF. The gene calls are TRBV2 and TRBJ2-1; D is ambiguous. CDR1 SNHLY and CDR2 FYNNEI come from the germline V gene. This CDR3 is built from 11 residues.

This clonotype was seen repeatedly, ten times or more. This chain links TRBV2 with TRBJ2-1; 10 bases are a match to TRBD1. J was trimmed by 1 base and V by 3 bases; bases with no gene match: 18. This CDR3 is 21 amino acids long. CDR1 and CDR2 (germline): SNHLY, FYNNEI. DNA for the CDR3: TGTGCCAGCAGTGATCTATTCATCCGGGACAGGGACAGGGGATCCTACAATGAGCAGTTCTTC. It translates to CASSDLFIRDRDRGSYNEQFF.

This clonotype was detected ten times or more. The CDR3 nucleotides read TGCAGCGTTGGGAGACAGGGTACGGATACGCAGTATTTT. Its protein is CSVGRQGTDTQYF. The rearrangement joins TRBV29-1 to TRBJ2-3, with TRBD1 matching over 7 bases. J gave up 6 bases and V 4 bases, and 7 bases lay outside the gene matches. The germline V gene encodes CDR1 SQVTM and CDR2 ANQGSEA. The length of the CDR3 is 13 residues.

This clonotype was seen repeatedly, ten times or more. The V call is TRBV10-2, the J call TRBJ2-5, with a tentative D call TRBD1 (5 bases). This CDR3 contains 14 residues. CDR1 is WSHSY and CDR2 is SAAADI in the germline V gene. Trimming took 6 bases from V and 0 from J, leaving 11 bases between them. The CDR3 DNA is TGCGCCAGCAGAGGGGTCCAGTACCAAGAGACCCAGTACTTC. Translated, it gives CASRGVQYQETQYF.

This clonotype was counted many times. The V call is TRBV12-3 or TRBV12-4, the J call TRBJ1-2, with 12 nucleotides matching TRBD1. V shed 5 bases, J shed 5 bases, and the junction held 12 bases outside the gene matches. The CDR3 runs to 17 residues. Here the CDR3 reads CASSPGTGGIRGYGYTF. The CDR3 region has the DNA TGTGCCAGCAGTCCCGGGACAGGGGGCATCAGAGGGTATGGCTACACCTTC.

This chain uses TRBV11-2 with TRBJ2-7; the D gene is possibly TRBD1 (6 bases). CDR3 size: 16 residues. V gave up 4 bases and J gave up 0 bases, with 16 bases separating them. The germline CDR1 and CDR2 sequences are SGHAT and FQNNGV. The CDR3 loop reads CASSSWGQSSSYEQYF. For the CDR3, the DNA is TGTGCCAGCAGCTCTTGGGGACAATCGAGCTCCTACGAGCAGTACTTC.

The chain recombines TRBV20-1 with TRBJ1-1; 7 bases align to TRBD1. This CDR3 region has 14 residues. Losses at the gene ends were 3 bases for V and 0 bases for J; bases not matched to a gene: 4. The germline V gene has CDR1 DFQATT and CDR2 SNEGSKA (reference sequence). The CDR3 nucleotides are TGCAGTGCTAGGTACAGGGGACTGAACACTGAAGCTTTCTTT. Residues: CSARYRGLNTEAFF.

J is TRBJ1-1 and V is TRBV10-3; perhaps TRBD1 as D (5 bases). V was shortened by 6 bases and J by 4 bases, with 9 bases between the two germline ends. This CDR3 has 12 amino acids. Looked up from germline, CDR1 is ENHRY and CDR2 is SYGVKD. The CDR3 region is CAISGGSTEAFF. In DNA, the CDR3 is TGTGCCATCAGCGGGGGGAGCACTGAAGCTTTCTTT.

The chain has TRBV3-1 and TRBJ2-7; D remains ambiguous. This CDR3 has 15 residues. Trimming shortened V by 1 base and J by 4 bases, and 14 bases separated the two germline ends. Germline-derived CDR1 and CDR2 are LGHDT and YNNKEL (reference sequence). CDR3 loop: CASSQAVGALYEQYF. The CDR3 DNA reads TGTGCCAGCAGCCAAGCGGTCGGAGCCCTTTACGAGCAGTACTTC.

This clonotype was seen a few times. The rearrangement joins TRBV6-6 to TRBJ2-3; possibly TRBD2 for D (5 bases). Trimming shortened V by 6 bases and J by 2 bases, and 18 bases separated the two germline ends. Germline V lookup: CDR1 MNHNY, CDR2 SVGAGI (reference sequence). The CDR3 contains 16 residues. CDR3 nucleotides: TGTGCCAGCAGCCACGGGGAAAGCAAACCCACAGATACGCAGTATTTT. Translation: CASSHGESKPTDTQYF.

Many counts were recorded for this clonotype. This chain uses TRBV28 with TRBJ1-5; no definite D call. V gave up 6 bases and J gave up 9 bases, with 12 bases separating them. Germline assignment: CDR1 MDHEN and CDR2 SYDVKM. The CDR3 is 12 amino acids. CDR3 bases: TGTGCCAGCAGGGATTTGGCAGGGCCCCAGCATTTT. Translation: CASRDLAGPQHF.

The chain employs TRBV5-1 and TRBJ2-3, with 8 bases lining up with TRBD2. The J segment lost 1 base and the V segment lost 4 bases, leaving 5 bases of the junction unmatched. This CDR3 region has 15 residues. CDR1 SGHRS and CDR2 YFSETQ come from the germline V gene. The chain's CDR3 is CASSPQAGGTDTQYF. The CDR3, as DNA: TGCGCCAGCAGCCCTCAAGCGGGGGGCACAGATACGCAGTATTTT.

This clonotype came up many times. The rearrangement uses TRBV6-1 and TRBJ2-7, with D hard to call. Germline values: CDR1 MNHNS, CDR2 SASEGT. The CDR3 length is 11 residues. Trimming cost V 9 bases and J 3 bases, with 9 bases left between them. The CDR3 bases are TGTGCCAGTTCAATTCACTACGAGCAGTACTTC. This encodes CASSIHYEQYF.